This is a list of T cell receptor beta chains from one sample in a study of blood T cell repertoires in COVID-19. The assay was immunoSEQ multiplex PCR, and TCRdb's table has in-frame clones only and misses some. Of over 200,000 clones listed, approximately 84% are singletons. The sample comprised peripheral blood. These receptors were taken from a man aged 40-49 years with active or convalescent COVID-19. CDR3s include the opening cysteine and the closing phenylalanine or tryptophan. Fields, in order: J gene, D gene, V gene, CDR3 DNA, CDR3 protein. The D gene is left open where the match is weak.

TRBJ2-1 | - | TRBV11-2 | TGTGCCAGCAGCTTAGATCCGGGGGGCAACAATGAGCAGTTCTTC | CASSLDPGGNNEQFF
TRBJ2-1 | TRBD2 | TRBV28 | TGTGCCAGCAGTCATCCGGGACTAGCGGGGGGTTCTGACCTCATTACACTGGTATACAATGAGCAGTTCTTC | CASSHPGLAGGSDLITLVYNEQFF
TRBJ1-2 | TRBD1 | TRBV5-1 | TGCGCCAGCAGCCCCGGGACAGTTAACTATGGCTACACCTTC | CASSPGTVNYGYTF
TRBJ1-3 | TRBD1 | TRBV6-6 | TGTGCCAGCAGTCCACAGGGGACCTCTGGAAACACCATATATTTT | CASSPQGTSGNTIYF
TRBJ2-3 | TRBD1 | TRBV27 | TGTGCCAGCAGTTTAAACGGACAGGGGTCCCCAGATACGCAGTATTTT | CASSLNGQGSPDTQYF
TRBJ2-3 | TRBD1 | TRBV28 | TGTGCCACCATGACAGGGGCCGGCACAGATACGCAGTATTTT | CATMTGAGTDTQYF
TRBJ2-1 | - | TRBV7-9 | TGTGCCAGCAGCTTTGCAATAAAACCAGAAAACTACAATGAGCAGTTCTTC | CASSFAIKPENYNEQFF
TRBJ2-6 | - | TRBV2 | TGTGCCAGCAAGGGGCAGACCTCCTCGGTCCTGACTTTC | CASKGQTSSVLTF
TRBJ2-7 | TRBD2 | TRBV5-1 | TGCGCCAGCAGCCCCGGACTAGCGGGAGGCTCCTACGAGCAGTACTTC | CASSPGLAGGSYEQYF
TRBJ2-7 | - | TRBV2 | TGTGCCAGCAGTGAAGGGGGTCGAGGGAGCCCCTACGAGCAGTACTTC | CASSEGGRGSPYEQYF
TRBJ1-2 | - | TRBV3-1/TRBV3-2 | TGTGCCAGCAGCCAAGGGGCCTTTTATGGCTACACCTTC | CASSQGAFYGYTF
TRBJ2-3 | - | TRBV11-3 | TGTGCCAGCAGCTTACGCACGGGGTACACAGATACGCAGTATTTT | CASSLRTGYTDTQYF
TRBJ2-7 | TRBD1 | TRBV9 | TGTGCCAGCAGCGAGGGGACAGGGGAACCCTACGAGCAGTACTTC | CASSEGTGEPYEQYF